This TCR beta chain was observed in a study of graft-versus-host responses after intestinal transplantation. Study as a whole: Grafts were multivisceral, liver-intestinal, or isolated intestinal.

General study points: Early post-transplant HvG declines tracked with peak circulating GvH clone levels.

Assay used: immunoSEQ multiplex PCR; TCRdb lists only in-frame clones, some missing. The profile covers about 85,000 clones, with 83% appearing a single time and about 18% taken by the ten largest. Details on this clone: Its antigen is not identified.

The specimen comprised unstimulated CD8+ T cells sorted from spleen or lymph node cells, sampled before intestinal transplant. This sequence originates from a human donor who received an intestinal transplant.

The CDR3: CASSLAGGRKETQYF. For the CDR3, the DNA is TGCGCCAGCAGCTTGGCCGGTGGGAGGAAAGAGACCCAGTACTTC. The chain couples TRBV5-1 to TRBJ2-5, with D possibly TRBD2 on 6 matching bases. This CDR3 region has 15 residues. Per the germline V gene, CDR1 is SGHRS and CDR2 is YFSETQ. V was clipped by 0 bases and J by 3 bases, with 12 bases between them.